The 21 T cell receptor beta chains presented below share a single source sample, sequenced in a study of cytomegalovirus exposure and HLA in healthy donors. PCR used 60 Vbeta primers and 13 Jbeta primers. Sequencing used immunoSEQ multiplex PCR; TCRdb keeps in-frame clones, though not all of them. The table lists around 150,000 clones, 76% of them singletons, with about 1.7% in the top ten. Sample: PBMCs. The source is a man aged 40-49 years in good health and CMV-seronegative.

The rearrangement uses TRBV19 and TRBJ2-2; the D gene is possibly TRBD2 (5 bases). Trimming shortened V by 3 bases and J by 8 bases, and 13 bases separated the two germline ends. This CDR3 is 14 amino acids long. Germline V lookup: CDR1 LNHDA, CDR2 SQIVND (reference sequence). Written as DNA, the CDR3 is TGTGCCAGTAGTATGGGAGTGTCAGGAGGGGAGCTGTTTTTT. Residues: CASSMGVSGGELFF.

This sequence joins TRBV5-4 and TRBJ1-1; 8 bases match TRBD1. Germline loops: CDR1 SGHNT, CDR2 YYREEE (reference sequence). The CDR3 length is 15 residues. The V and J ends lost 4 bases and 0 bases, in that order; junction bases with no gene match: 5. In DNA form, the CDR3 reads TGTGCCAGCAGCGGACAGGGACCCTTGAACACTGAAGCTTTCTTT. This translates into CASSGQGPLNTEAFF.

A few counts support this clone. This chain connects TRBV5-5 to TRBJ1-3; TRBD1 agrees at 10 bases. The CDR3 runs to 15 residues. Trimming removed 3 bases from V and 8 bases from J; junction bases left unmatched: 8. Germline-derived CDR1 and CDR2 are SGHKS and YYEKEE (reference sequence). The DNA of the CDR3 is TGTGCCAGCAGCTACTACCGGGACAGGGGAGACACCATATATTTT. Translating it yields CASSYYRDRGDTIYF.

This clone appeared once. V usage is TRBV5-1 and J usage is TRBJ1-5; no clear D gene. The CDR3 is 16 residues long. Germline lookup yields CDR1 SGHRS and CDR2 YFSETQ. Trimming took 4 bases from V and 2 from J, leaving 16 bases between them. The CDR3 protein is CASSLGGPVGNQPQHF. The CDR3 nucleotides read TGCGCCAGCAGCCTCGGAGGGCCGGTGGGCAATCAGCCCCAGCATTTT.

CDR3 region: CASSPSRGQGTDTQYF. The CDR3 DNA is TGCGCCAGCAGCCCCAGCAGGGGGCAGGGCACAGATACGCAGTATTTT. The chain combines TRBV4-1 with TRBJ2-3; TRBD1 agrees at 8 bases. Germline CDR1 MGHRA, CDR2 YSYEKL. V lost 4 bases, J lost 1 base, and 7 bases stayed unmatched. The CDR3 runs 16 residues.

This chain links TRBV6-1 with TRBJ1-3, with 10 bases lining up with TRBD1. This CDR3 contains 15 residues. With V trimmed by 3 bases and J by 4 bases, 3 bases remained unmatched. The germline gives CDR1 MNHNS, CDR2 SASEGT. CDR3 region: CASSEGQGMGNTIYF. The DNA for the CDR3 is TGTGCCAGCAGTGAGGGACAGGGGATGGGAAACACCATATATTTT.

The chain uses TRBV5-6 and TRBJ1-1; 9 nucleotides agree with TRBD1. This CDR3 has 13 amino acids. The J segment lost 4 bases and the V segment lost 6 bases, leaving 4 bases of the junction unmatched. Germline V gene data show CDR1 as SGHDT and CDR2 as YYEEEE. The DNA for the CDR3 is TGTGCCAGCACCCCGACAGGGGGCACTGAAGCTTTCTTT. Amino acid sequence: CASTPTGGTEAFF.

Details on this clone: Germline and junction disagree at one end, which may indicate a read error. V and J are TRBV7-9 and TRBJ2-1; the match to TRBD1 covers 7 bases. Germline V lookup: CDR1 SEHNR, CDR2 FQNEAQ (reference sequence). This CDR3 spans 16 amino acids. The DNA for the CDR3 is TGTTCCAGCAGCCCCACGGGACAGCGGTTGGGGATCGAGCAGTTCTTC. Its protein is CSSSPTGQRLGIEQFF.

Worth noting for this clone: A junction end diverges from the germline sequence, so it may reflect a read error. The chain uses TRBV7-9 and TRBJ1-6; perhaps TRBD1 as D (6 bases). The CDR3 contains 14 residues. Germline values: CDR1 SEHNR, CDR2 FQNEAQ (reference sequence). Written as DNA, the CDR3 is TGTTCCAGCAGCCTCTCGGGGGGCGTTTCACCCCTCCACTTT. Protein product: CSSSLSGGVSPLHF.

This sequence joins TRBV27 and TRBJ1-4; a possible D gene is TRBD1 (5 bases). Germline V CDR1 and CDR2: MNHEY, SMNVEV (reference sequence). V was clipped by 3 bases and J by 3 bases, with 11 bases between them. CDR3 length: 15 residues. The CDR3 coding sequence is TGTGCCAGCAGTTTTTCAGGGTCGGCTAATGAAAAACTGTTTTTT. Amino acid sequence: CASSFSGSANEKLFF.

The chain has TRBV29-1 and TRBJ2-3; possible D gene TRBD2, 6 bases. Germline lookup yields CDR1 SQVTM and CDR2 ANQGSEA. CDR3 length: 15 residues. Trimming pared 2 bases from V and 4 bases from J, leaving 16 bases between. CDR3 residues: CSVEPGLPAPDTQYF. The CDR3 nucleotides are TGCAGCGTTGAACCGGGACTCCCGGCCCCAGATACGCAGTATTTT.

This chain connects TRBV5-4 to TRBJ2-2; 13 nucleotides line up with TRBD2. V shed 2 bases, J shed 3 bases, and the junction held 7 bases outside the gene matches. Germline loops: CDR1 SGHNT, CDR2 YYREEE (reference sequence). The CDR3 sequence is 18 residues long. The CDR3 here is CASSLRTSGSLYTGELFF. The CDR3 nucleotides are TGTGCCAGCAGCTTACGGACTAGCGGGAGTCTTTACACCGGGGAGCTGTTTTTT.

The V call is TRBV18, the J call TRBJ1-4, with 9 bases that match TRBD1. With 4 bases clipped from V and 5 bases from J, the junction kept 5 bases outside the gene matches. CDR3 length: 15 residues. The germline V gene has CDR1 KGHSH and CDR2 LQKENI. The CDR3 nucleotides are TGTGCCAGCTCACTAGTCGGACAGGGGAATGAAAAACTGTTTTTT. Translating it yields CASSLVGQGNEKLFF.

This clone was observed once. The V and J genes are TRBV5-3 and TRBJ2-2, with TRBD1 as a possible D gene (5 bases). TRBV5-3 is marked as an open reading frame, function uncertain. CDR3 length: 18 residues. The V and J ends lost 0 bases and 0 bases respectively, with 15 bases between them. The CDR3 DNA reads TGTGCCAGAAGCTTGGCCTCGGGCAGGGCCGCGAACACCGGGGAGCTGTTTTTT. This translates into CARSLASGRAANTGELFF.

The rearrangement uses TRBV6-6 and TRBJ2-2; 9 bases are shared with TRBD1. The CDR3 length is 15 residues. V was clipped by 2 bases and J by 4 bases; unmatched bases: 2. Per germline, CDR1 MNHNY and CDR2 SVGAGI (reference sequence). CDR3 bases: TGTGCCAGCAGTTACGGACAGGGGAGCACCGGGGAGCTGTTTTTT. Translating it yields CASSYGQGSTGELFF.

The V and J genes are TRBV6-5 and TRBJ1-4; unclear D gene. V lost 0 bases and J lost 6, with 11 bases in between. Germline loops: CDR1 MNHEY, CDR2 SVGAGI. The CDR3 contains 15 residues. CDR3 sequence reads: CASSYSLGVDEKLFF. CDR3 nucleotide sequence: TGTGCCAGCAGTTACTCCCTCGGGGTTGATGAAAAACTGTTTTTT.

The chain employs TRBV28 and TRBJ1-2, with D possibly TRBD1 on 6 matching bases. Looked up from germline, CDR1 is MDHEN and CDR2 is SYDVKM. V lost 8 bases to trimming and J lost 8 bases, with 27 bases between them. CDR3 length equals 16 residues. The CDR3 coding sequence is TGTGCCAGCTTTCCCCGGGATGCAGGGGTCGGGTTGGGCTACACCTTC. Protein product: CASFPRDAGVGLGYTF.

The count of this clone is one. The J gene is TRBJ2-3, the V gene TRBV7-9, with a weak D call TRBD1 (6 bases). Deletions cut 4 bases from V and 0 bases from J, with 17 bases between. Germline CDR1 and CDR2: SEHNR and FQNEAQ (reference sequence). CDR3 length: 17 residues. The CDR3 loop is CASSSTRDKVSTDTQYF. The CDR3 nucleotides are TGTGCCAGCAGCTCCACCAGGGACAAGGTCAGCACAGATACGCAGTATTTT.

This sequence joins TRBV5-4 and TRBJ2-2; 9 positions match TRBD1. CDR1 and CDR2 (germline): SGHNT, YYREEE (reference sequence). V dropped 4 bases and J dropped 4; count of bases not matched to a gene: 5. The CDR3 is made up of 15 amino acids. CDR3 in amino acids: CASSPGQGITGELFF. CDR3 nucleotide sequence: TGTGCCAGCAGCCCGGGACAGGGTATCACCGGGGAGCTGTTTTTT.

This chain joins TRBV28 and TRBJ2-5; tentatively, D is TRBD1 (6 bases). Deletions cut 5 bases from V and 2 bases from J, with 9 bases between. This CDR3 comprises 13 residues. Germline V gives CDR1 MDHEN, CDR2 SYDVKM. DNA of the CDR3: TGTGCCAGCAGTGGGACAATTCAAGAGACCCAGTACTTC. Its protein product is CASSGTIQETQYF.

This sequence joins TRBV11-1 and TRBJ2-6; 8 nucleotides line up with TRBD1. CDR3 length equals 15 residues. CDR1 and CDR2 (germline): SGHAT, FQDESV (reference sequence). V shed 5 bases, J shed 2 bases, and the junction held 2 bases outside the gene matches. The CDR3 nucleotides read TGTGCCAGCAGCATGACAGGGGCTGGGGCCAACGTCCTGACTTTC. It translates to CASSMTGAGANVLTF.